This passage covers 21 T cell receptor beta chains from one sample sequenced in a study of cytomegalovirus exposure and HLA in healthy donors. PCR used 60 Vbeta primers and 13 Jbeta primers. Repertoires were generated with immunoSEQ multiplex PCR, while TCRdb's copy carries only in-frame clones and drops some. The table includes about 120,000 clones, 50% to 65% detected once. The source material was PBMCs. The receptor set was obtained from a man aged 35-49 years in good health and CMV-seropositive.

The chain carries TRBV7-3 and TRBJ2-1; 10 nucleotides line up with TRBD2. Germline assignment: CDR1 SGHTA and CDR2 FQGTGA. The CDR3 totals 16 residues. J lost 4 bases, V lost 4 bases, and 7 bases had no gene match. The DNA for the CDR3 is TGTGCCAGCAGCTCCTATTCACTAGCGGGGTACAATGAGCAGTTCTTC. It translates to CASSSYSLAGYNEQFF. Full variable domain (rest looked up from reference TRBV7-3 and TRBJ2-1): GAGVSQTPSNKVTEKGKYVELRCDPISGHTALYWYRQSLGQGPEFLIYFQGTGAADDSGLPNDRFFAVRPEGSVSTLKIQRTERGDSAVYLCASSSYSLAGYNEQFFGPGTRLTVL.

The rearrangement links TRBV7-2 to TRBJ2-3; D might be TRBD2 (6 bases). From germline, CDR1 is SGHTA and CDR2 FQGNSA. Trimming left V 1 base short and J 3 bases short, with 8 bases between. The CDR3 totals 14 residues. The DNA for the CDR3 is TGTGCCAGCAGCTTAGGACTAGGAACAGATACGCAGTATTTT. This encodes CASSLGLGTDTQYF.

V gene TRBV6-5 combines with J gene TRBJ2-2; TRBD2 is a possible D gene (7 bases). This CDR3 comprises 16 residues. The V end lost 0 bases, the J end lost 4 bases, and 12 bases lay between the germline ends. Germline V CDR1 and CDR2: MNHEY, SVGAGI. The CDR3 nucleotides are TGTGCCAGCAGTTACTCCGGGGGGCTACGCACCGGGGAGCTGTTTTTT. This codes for CASSYSGGLRTGELFF.

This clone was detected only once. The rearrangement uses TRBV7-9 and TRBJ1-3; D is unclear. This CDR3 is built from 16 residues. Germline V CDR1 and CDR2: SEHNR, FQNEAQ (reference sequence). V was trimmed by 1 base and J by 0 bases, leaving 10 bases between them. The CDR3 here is CASSLGGGYSGNTIYF. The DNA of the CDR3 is TGTGCCAGCAGCTTAGGAGGCGGCTACTCTGGAAACACCATATATTTT.

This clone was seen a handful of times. CDR3 sequence reads: CASSHQGGSLYEQYF. CDR3 sequence (DNA): TGTGCCAGCAGTCACCAAGGAGGTTCCCTCTACGAGCAGTACTTC. V usage is TRBV27 and J usage is TRBJ2-7, with D possibly TRBD2 on 5 matching bases. Trimming removed 5 bases from V and 3 bases from J, with 17 bases in between. Germline loops: CDR1 MNHEY, CDR2 SMNVEV (reference sequence). CDR3 size: 15 residues.

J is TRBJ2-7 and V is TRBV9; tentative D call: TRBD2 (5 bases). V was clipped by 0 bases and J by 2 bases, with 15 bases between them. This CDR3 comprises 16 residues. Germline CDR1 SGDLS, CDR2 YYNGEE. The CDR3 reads CASSVEAIGVPYEQYF. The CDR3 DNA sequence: TGTGCCAGCAGCGTAGAGGCGATCGGGGTCCCCTACGAGCAGTACTTC. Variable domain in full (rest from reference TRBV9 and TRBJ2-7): DSGVTQTPKHLITATGQRVTLRCSPRSGDLSVYWYQQSLDQGLQFLIQYYNGEERAKGNILERFSAQQFPDLHSELNLSSLELGDSALYFCASSVEAIGVPYEQYFGPGTRLTVT.

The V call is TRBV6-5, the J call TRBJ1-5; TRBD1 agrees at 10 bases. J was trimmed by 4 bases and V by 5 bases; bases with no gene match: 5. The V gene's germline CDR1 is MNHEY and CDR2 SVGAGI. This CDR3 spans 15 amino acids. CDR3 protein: CASSPDRGSNQPQHF. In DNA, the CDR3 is TGTGCCAGCAGTCCGGACAGGGGGTCTAATCAGCCCCAGCATTTT.

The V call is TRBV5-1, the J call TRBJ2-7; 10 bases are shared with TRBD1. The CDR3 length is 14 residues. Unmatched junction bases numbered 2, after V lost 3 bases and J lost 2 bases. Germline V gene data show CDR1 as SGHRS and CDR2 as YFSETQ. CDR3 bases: TGCGCCAGCAGCTACGGACAGGGGGCCTACGAGCAGTACTTC. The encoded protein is CASSYGQGAYEQYF.

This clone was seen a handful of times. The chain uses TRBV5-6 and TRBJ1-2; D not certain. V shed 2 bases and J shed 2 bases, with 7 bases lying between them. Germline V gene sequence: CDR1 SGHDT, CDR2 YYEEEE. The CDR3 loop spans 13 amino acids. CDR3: CASSLSMNYGYTF. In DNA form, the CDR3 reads TGTGCCAGCAGCTTATCTATGAACTATGGCTACACCTTC.

The CDR3 region is CASSQGRVGAFF. DNA of the CDR3: TGTGCCAGCAGTCAGGGGCGAGTGGGGGCTTTCTTT. The chain uses TRBV6-5 and TRBJ1-1; tentatively, D is TRBD1 (6 bases). This CDR3 region has 12 residues. Germline CDR1 MNHEY, CDR2 SVGAGI. Trimming stripped 5 bases from V and 11 bases from J, with 15 bases between.

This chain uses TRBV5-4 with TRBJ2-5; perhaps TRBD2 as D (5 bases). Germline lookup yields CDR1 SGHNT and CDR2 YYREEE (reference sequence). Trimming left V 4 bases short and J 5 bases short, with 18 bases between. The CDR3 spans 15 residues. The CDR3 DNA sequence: TGTGCCAGCAGCCAAAATTCGAGGGTCCGCGAGACCCAGTACTTC. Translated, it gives CASSQNSRVRETQYF.

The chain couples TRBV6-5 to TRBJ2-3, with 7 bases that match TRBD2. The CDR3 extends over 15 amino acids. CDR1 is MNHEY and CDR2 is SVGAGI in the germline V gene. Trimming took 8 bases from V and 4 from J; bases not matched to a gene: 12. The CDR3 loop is CASARGGVVADTQYF. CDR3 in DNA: TGTGCCAGCGCCCGCGGGGGAGTGGTGGCAGATACGCAGTATTTT.

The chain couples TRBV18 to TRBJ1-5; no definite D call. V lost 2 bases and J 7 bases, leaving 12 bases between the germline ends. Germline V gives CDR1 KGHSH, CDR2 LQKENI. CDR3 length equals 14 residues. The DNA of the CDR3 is TGTGCCAGCTCACCATCGGGGTCCGTCCAGCCCCAGCATTTT. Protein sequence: CASSPSGSVQPQHF.

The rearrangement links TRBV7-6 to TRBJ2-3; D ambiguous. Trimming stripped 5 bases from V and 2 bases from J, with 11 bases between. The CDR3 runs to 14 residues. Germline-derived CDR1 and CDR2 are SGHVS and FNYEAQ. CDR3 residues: CASSPVKSTDTQYF. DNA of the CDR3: TGTGCCAGCAGCCCAGTGAAGTCCACAGATACGCAGTATTTT.

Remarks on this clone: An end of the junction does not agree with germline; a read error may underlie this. The CDR3 DNA follows: TGTGCCAGCAGCATAGCCCTCGGGGGCGGGGGGGCCCGGGAGCTGTTTTTT. Protein sequence: CASSIALGGGGARELFF. This chain joins TRBV7-2 and TRBJ2-2, with TRBD2 matching 9 bases. The CDR3 totals 17 residues. CDR1 is SGHTA, CDR2 FQGNSA, per germline. The whole variable domain, remainder taken from reference TRBV7-2 and TRBJ2-2, is GAGVSQSPSNKVTEKGKDVELRCDPISGHTALYWYRQSLGQGLEFLIYFQGNSAPDKSGLPSDRFSAERTGGSVSTLTIQRTQQEDSAVYLCASSIALGGGGARELFFGEGSRLTVL.

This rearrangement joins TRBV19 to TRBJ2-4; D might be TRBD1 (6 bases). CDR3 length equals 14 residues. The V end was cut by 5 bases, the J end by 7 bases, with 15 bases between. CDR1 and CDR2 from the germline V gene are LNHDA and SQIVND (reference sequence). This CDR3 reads CASSFQGSENIQYF. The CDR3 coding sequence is TGTGCCAGTAGTTTCCAGGGGAGCGAGAACATTCAGTACTTC.

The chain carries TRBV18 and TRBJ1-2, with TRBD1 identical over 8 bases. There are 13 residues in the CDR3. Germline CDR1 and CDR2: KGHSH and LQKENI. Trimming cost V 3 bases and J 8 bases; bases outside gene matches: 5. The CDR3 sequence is CASSPRDRGGYTF. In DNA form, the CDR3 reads TGTGCCAGCTCACCGAGAGACAGGGGCGGCTACACCTTC.

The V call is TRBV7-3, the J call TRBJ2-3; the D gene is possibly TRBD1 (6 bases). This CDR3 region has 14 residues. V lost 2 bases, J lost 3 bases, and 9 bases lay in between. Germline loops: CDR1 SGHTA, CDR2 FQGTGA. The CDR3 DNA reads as TGTGCCAGCAGCTTAGGCAGGGGAACAGATACGCAGTATTTT. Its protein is CASSLGRGTDTQYF.

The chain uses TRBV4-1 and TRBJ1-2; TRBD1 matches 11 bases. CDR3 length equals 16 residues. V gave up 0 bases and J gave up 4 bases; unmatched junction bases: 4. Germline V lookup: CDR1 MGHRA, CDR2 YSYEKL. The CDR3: CASSQDMGTGGYGYTF. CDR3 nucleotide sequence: TGCGCCAGCAGCCAAGATATGGGGACAGGGGGCTATGGCTACACCTTC.

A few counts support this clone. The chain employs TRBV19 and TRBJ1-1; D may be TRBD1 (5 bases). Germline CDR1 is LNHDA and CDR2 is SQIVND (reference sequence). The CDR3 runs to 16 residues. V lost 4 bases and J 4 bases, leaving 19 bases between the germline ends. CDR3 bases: TGTGCCAGTAGTACCCTGTGGGGGGATAAAGGCACTGAAGCTTTCTTT. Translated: CASSTLWGDKGTEAFF.

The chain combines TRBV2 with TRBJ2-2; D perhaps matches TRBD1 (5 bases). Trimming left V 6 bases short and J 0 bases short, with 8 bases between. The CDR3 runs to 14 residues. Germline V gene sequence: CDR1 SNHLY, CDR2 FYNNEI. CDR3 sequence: CASRGLTNTGELFF. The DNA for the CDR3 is TGTGCCAGCAGGGGGCTGACGAACACCGGGGAGCTGTTTTTT.